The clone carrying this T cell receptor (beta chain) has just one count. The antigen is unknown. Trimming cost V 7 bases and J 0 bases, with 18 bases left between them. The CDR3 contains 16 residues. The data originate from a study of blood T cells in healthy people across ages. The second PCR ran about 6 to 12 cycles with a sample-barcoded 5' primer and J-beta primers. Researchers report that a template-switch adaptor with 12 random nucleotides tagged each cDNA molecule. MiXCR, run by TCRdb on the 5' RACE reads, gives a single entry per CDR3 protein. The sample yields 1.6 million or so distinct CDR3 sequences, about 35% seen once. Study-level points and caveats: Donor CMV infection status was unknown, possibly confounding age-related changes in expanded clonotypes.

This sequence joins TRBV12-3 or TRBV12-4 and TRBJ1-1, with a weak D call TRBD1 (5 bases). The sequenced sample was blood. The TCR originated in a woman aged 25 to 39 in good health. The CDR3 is CASKFLLTDMNTEAFF. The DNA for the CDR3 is TGTGCCAGCAAGTTCTTACTGACAGACATGAACACTGAAGCTTTCTTT.